The T cell receptor beta chain under discussion was sequenced for a study of T-cell memory formation after mild COVID-19. Study results and limitations: Researchers found some responding clones in pre-infection memory, a sign that cross-reactive memory joined. Contracting clones from day 15 to 85 had balanced CD4/CD8; later expanders favoured CD4+.

The trim removed 6 bases at V and 6 bases at J, leaving 14 bases unmatched. Germline CDR1 MGHDK, CDR2 SYGVNS. The CDR3 covers 17 residues. The authors produced TCR alpha and TCR beta cDNA libraries with sample barcodes and UMIs by 5'RACE using constant-segment primers. TCRdb reprocessed the 5' RACE reads with MiXCR, giving one entry per CDR3 protein. In the table there are about 350,000 distinct CDR3 sequences, 28% of which are singletons. A note on this clonotype: Antigen specificity is unknown.

This chain links TRBV25-1 with TRBJ1-1; 12 nucleotides match TRBD1. The source material was PBMCs or a T cell subset sorted from them (not recorded which). This clonotype was sampled from an adult woman who had mild COVID-19 (a few samples of this study predate the infection). Cell type and time point are not known. The CDR3 DNA sequence: TGTGCCAGCAGCGTTTACCGGGACAGGGGGCGCGGCGCTGAAGCTTTCTTT. It specifies CASSVYRDRGRGAEAFF.